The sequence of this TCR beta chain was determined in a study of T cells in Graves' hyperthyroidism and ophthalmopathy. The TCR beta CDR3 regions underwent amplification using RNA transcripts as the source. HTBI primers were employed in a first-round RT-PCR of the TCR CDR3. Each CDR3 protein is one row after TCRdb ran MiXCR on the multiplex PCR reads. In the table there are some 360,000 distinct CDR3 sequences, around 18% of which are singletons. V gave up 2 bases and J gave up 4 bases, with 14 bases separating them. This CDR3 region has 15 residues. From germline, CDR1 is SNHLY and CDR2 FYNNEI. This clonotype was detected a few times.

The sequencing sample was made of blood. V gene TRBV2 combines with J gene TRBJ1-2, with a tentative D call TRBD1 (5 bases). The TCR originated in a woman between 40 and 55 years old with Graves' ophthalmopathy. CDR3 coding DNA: TGTGCCAGCAGTGAAACCACAGGTTTTTCCTATGGCTACACCTTC. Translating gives CASSETTGFSYGYTF.